The clone carrying this TCR beta chain was picked up a small number of times. Its antigen is as yet unknown. MiXCR, run by TCRdb on the reads, gives a single entry per CDR3 protein. The table lists about 700,000 distinct CDR3 sequences, around a third of them singletons, with roughly 18% in the top ten. This sample was included in a study of T cell repertoires in cytomegalovirus infection. Across the study: HLA-C-restricted CMV epitopes, recently identified, and well-studied HLA-B-restricted ones were used by the study. Public signatures in TCR beta pointed to CMV infection and matching HLA type. Regarding the study as a whole: Summed frequency of shared TCR beta families picked out CMV carriers who also had the relevant HLA.

This TCR derives from a human donor in good health (CMV status not recorded). Some clones in this sample may be carry-over from other donors' samples. Specimen: cultured PBMCs, collected from culture after CMV antigen stimulation.

The CDR3 DNA is TGCGCCAGCAGCCAAGGGAGTCAGAGCAATCAGCCCCAGCATTTT. The encoded protein is CASSQGSQSNQPQHF. The rearrangement uses TRBV4-1 and TRBJ1-5; D is undetermined. Germline CDR1 reads MGHRA; CDR2 reads YSYEKL. The V and J ends lost 1 base and 1 base respectively, with 8 bases between them. The CDR3 runs 15 residues.